Below are 6 T cell receptor beta chains sequenced from a single sample in a study of T cell changes during pregnancy in multiple sclerosis. Only in-frame clones appear in the TCRdb table, and some are missing; sequencing was by immunoSEQ multiplex PCR. The repertoire includes 85,000 to 100,000 clones, 80% to 95% of them detected once, and 2.6% sits in the top ten. Source: peripheral blood, taken in the first trimester of pregnancy. These receptors were taken from a female donor with multiple sclerosis, enrolled in a pregnancy study.

V and J are TRBV19 and TRBJ2-3; 7 bases align to TRBD2. The CDR3 is 16 amino acids. J gave up 2 bases and V 0 bases, and 5 bases lay outside the gene matches. Germline V gives CDR1 LNHDA, CDR2 SQIVND (reference sequence). This CDR3 is CASSIEGGMPTDTQYF. The CDR3 DNA follows: TGTGCCAGTAGTATAGAGGGAGGGATGCCCACAGATACGCAGTATTTT.

The V gene is TRBV5-1, the J gene TRBJ2-7, with 7 bases identical to TRBD1. CDR1 and CDR2 (germline): SGHRS, YFSETQ. V lost 0 bases, J lost 6 bases, and 6 bases stayed unmatched. There are 14 residues in the CDR3. CDR3 sequence: CASSLAQTGREQYF. The DNA for the CDR3 is TGCGCCAGCAGCTTGGCCCAGACAGGGCGCGAGCAGTACTTC.

This clone has just one count. V is TRBV19 and J is TRBJ1-2; D is unresolved. This CDR3 contains 13 residues. V lost 5 bases to trimming and J lost 3 bases, with 10 bases between them. Germline CDR1 is LNHDA and CDR2 is SQIVND (reference sequence). The CDR3 coding sequence is TGTGCCAGTAGTCGGAGCGGCTACTATGGCTACACCTTC. It yields the protein CASSRSGYYGYTF. Full variable domain (missing parts from reference TRBV19 and TRBJ1-2): DGGITQSPKYLFRKEGQNVTLSCEQNLNHDAMYWYRQDPGQGLRLIYYSQIVNDFQKGDIAEGYSVSREKKESFPLTVTSAQKNPTAFYLCASSRSGYYGYTFGSGTRLTVV.

The chain links TRBV5-6 to TRBJ1-2; D might be TRBD1 (5 bases). The germline gives CDR1 SGHDT, CDR2 YYEEEE. The V end lost 6 bases, the J end lost 7 bases, and 22 bases lay between the germline ends. The CDR3 totals 15 residues. The CDR3 is CASNGQGGWSGGYTF. The CDR3 DNA sequence: TGTGCCAGCAACGGGCAGGGAGGGTGGTCTGGTGGCTACACCTTC.

The genes are TRBV2 and TRBJ2-3; no definite D call. The germline CDR1 and CDR2 sequences are SNHLY and FYNNEI. This CDR3 has 15 amino acids. With 2 bases removed from V and 0 bases from J, the gap between germline ends came to 9 bases. The CDR3 coding sequence is TGTGCCAGCAGTGAATATGTTGGCAGCACAGATACGCAGTATTTT. It yields the protein CASSEYVGSTDTQYF.

The chain joins TRBV5-4 to TRBJ1-6; TRBD1 agrees at 7 bases. There are 15 residues in the CDR3. The germline V gene encodes CDR1 SGHNT and CDR2 YYREEE (reference sequence). Trimming at V came to 4 bases and at J to 6 bases, leaving 7 bases not matched to a gene. The DNA for the CDR3 is TGTGCCAGCAGCGACAGGGAAGTTAGTAATTCACCCCTCCACTTT. It encodes CASSDREVSNSPLHF. Supplemented by reference TRBV5-4 and TRBJ1-6, the full variable domain reads ETGVTQSPTHLIKTRGQQVTLRCSSQSGHNTVSWYQQALGQGPQFIFQYYREEENGRGNFPPRFSGLQFPNYSSELNVNALELDDSALYLCASSDREVSNSPLHFGNGTRLTVT.